This record concerns one T cell receptor beta chain sequence. This entry belongs to a study of blood T cell repertoires in COVID-19. Measured with immunoSEQ multiplex PCR; TCRdb has only the in-frame clones, and not every one. This sample has a few hundred thousand clones; 90% to 95% occur once, and the top ten carry around 0.94%. V was clipped by 3 bases and J by 2 bases, with 10 bases between them. This CDR3 region has 14 residues. Germline V CDR1 and CDR2: SGHTA, FQGNSA. The chain has TRBV7-2 and TRBJ2-5; D may be TRBD2 (5 bases). Sequencing was done on a sample of PBMCs or T cells enriched from blood (not recorded which). This sequence originates from a middle-aged woman who had been exposed to COVID-19. The DNA for the CDR3 is TGTGCCAGCAGCTTGGGTCCGGGACAAGAGACCCAGTACTTC. Protein product: CASSLGPGQETQYF.